The subject of this entry is one T cell receptor (beta chain). The antigen remains unidentified. This record belongs to a study of CD8 T cells in ankylosing spondylitis. Making the TCR beta libraries involved quantitative 5'-RACE with molecular barcodes. MiXCR was run by TCRdb on the 5' RACE reads, yielding one entry per CDR3 protein. The table has 250,000 or so distinct CDR3 sequences, about 10% seen once. Trimming shortened V by 9 bases and J by 8 bases, and 17 bases separated the two germline ends. CDR1 and CDR2 (germline): SGHNT, YYREEE (reference sequence). The CDR3 sequence is 13 residues long. Study observations and caveats: A TCR beta motif of seven or eight highly homologous variants appeared characteristic of ankylosing spondylitis blood. In reactive arthritis synovial fluid and blood, some motif variants had been reported before. Relatively rare in peripheral blood, disease-linked clones were also CD8+.

Sequencing was carried out using blood, either unsorted or a sorted T cell fraction (not recorded which). The chain combines TRBV5-4 with TRBJ2-2, with a possible D match to TRBD1 (6 bases). The clonotype was recovered from a male donor with ankylosing spondylitis or in good health (not recorded which). The CDR3 DNA sequence: TGTGCCACCTGGACAGCCCAGGGGGGGGAGCTGTTTTTT. It translates to CATWTAQGGELFF.